These 22 T cell receptor beta chains were sequenced from one sample in a study of blood T cell repertoires in COVID-19. The assay was immunoSEQ multiplex PCR, and TCRdb's table has in-frame clones only and misses some. This table has about 100,000 clones, more than 75% appearing once. Sequences were obtained from peripheral blood. These receptors were taken from a human donor in a cohort sampled during active COVID-19.

The genes are TRBV12-3 or TRBV12-4 and TRBJ2-1; D is perhaps TRBD2 (6 bases). V shed 5 bases and J shed 8 bases, with 10 bases lying between them. CDR3 length: 12 residues. This CDR3 reads CASSPGGYEQFF. CDR3 nucleotide sequence: TGTGCCAGCAGTCCTGGGGGGTATGAGCAGTTCTTC.

A note on this clone: The germline gene is not matched at one end of the junction; a read error may be the cause. The genes are TRBV5-1 and TRBJ2-1, with 11 bases matching TRBD2. Germline V CDR1 and CDR2: SGHRS, YFSETQ. The CDR3 length is 16 residues. The DNA for the CDR3 is TGCGCCAGCAGGAGGACTGAGGGACTAGCGGCGACCTGGGCGGTCTTC. It specifies CASRRTEGLAATWAVF.

This chain joins TRBV28 and TRBJ1-4, with D perhaps TRBD1 (6 bases). CDR1 and CDR2 (germline): MDHEN, SYDVKM. The CDR3 has 16 amino acids. V was trimmed by 2 bases and J by 2 bases, leaving 12 bases between them. Here the CDR3 DNA reads TGTGCCAGCAGTTTACAGGGGCAATATACTAATGAAAAACTGTTTTTT. It translates to CASSLQGQYTNEKLFF.

The chain recombines TRBV7-6 with TRBJ2-1; no clear D. Trimming removed 1 base from V and 7 bases from J, with 14 bases in between. Germline CDR1 SGHVS, CDR2 FNYEAQ. CDR3 length: 15 residues. The CDR3 loop reads CASSLGRPAGNEQFF. The DNA for the CDR3 is TGTGCCAGCAGCTTAGGGCGGCCGGCCGGTAATGAGCAGTTCTTC. The full variable domain, its missing parts supplied by reference TRBV7-6 and TRBJ2-1, is GAGVSQSPRYKVTKRGQDVALRCDPISGHVSLYWYRQALGQGPEFLTYFNYEAQQDKSGLPNDRFSAERPEGSISTLTIQRTEQRDSAMYRCASSLGRPAGNEQFFGPGTRLTVL.

This chain connects TRBV7-3 to TRBJ2-3, with D maybe TRBD2 (5 bases). CDR1 is SGHTA and CDR2 is FQGTGA in the germline V gene. The CDR3 has 13 amino acids. V shed 8 bases and J shed 2 bases, with 11 bases lying between them. In DNA, the CDR3 is TGTGCCAGCGCGGAGGCACCCACAGATACGCAGTATTTT. Its translation: CASAEAPTDTQYF.

The chain employs TRBV5-1 and TRBJ2-5, with D unresolved. The CDR3 sequence is 15 residues long. V gave up 5 bases and J gave up 5 bases, with 19 bases separating them. Germline V lookup: CDR1 SGHRS, CDR2 YFSETQ. CDR3 region: CASRYGPGHSETQYF. The CDR3 nucleotides are TGCGCCAGCAGGTACGGTCCAGGTCATTCGGAGACCCAGTACTTC.

The chain combines TRBV7-8 with TRBJ2-7; weak D call: TRBD1 (6 bases). Germline CDR1 and CDR2: SGHVS and FQNEAQ. V was clipped by 6 bases and J by 5 bases, with 20 bases between them. This CDR3 is built from 15 residues. CDR3 nucleotide sequence: TGTGCCAGCAGACCGACCGGGACACAAGGCGACGAGCAGTACTTC. This translates into CASRPTGTQGDEQYF.

The chain employs TRBV10-1 and TRBJ1-1, with a possible D match to TRBD1 (6 bases). Per germline, CDR1 WNHNN and CDR2 SYGVQD (reference sequence). V was cut by 10 bases and J by 0 bases, with 9 bases left in between. The CDR3 consists of 12 residues. The CDR3 DNA reads TGCGCCAATAGGACAGTGAACACTGAAGCTTTCTTT. The encoded protein is CANRTVNTEAFF.

The chain is built from TRBV9 and TRBJ2-6, with 9 bases lining up with TRBD2. This CDR3 comprises 18 residues. The J segment lost 3 bases and the V segment lost 4 bases, leaving 11 bases of the junction unmatched. Germline-derived CDR1 and CDR2 are SGDLS and YYNGEE. The DNA of the CDR3 is TGTGCCAGCAGCCCGGGGGGGCTAGCGGGAAGTGGGGCCAACGTCCTGACTTTC. This codes for CASSPGGLAGSGANVLTF.

The chain links TRBV21-1 to TRBJ2-2; the D call TRBD2 from the table was never checked on the DNA. TRBV21-1 is designated a pseudogene. The CDR3 covers 17 residues. The CDR3 bases are TGTGCCAGCAGCAAAGATCAAACTGCCATCTTGGCCGGGGAGCTGTTTTTT. Its translation: CASSKDQTAILAGELFF.

In this sample, this clone turned up once. CDR3 sequence reads: CASSLKGWWGYTF. CDR3 bases: TGTGCCAGCAGTTTAAAGGGGTGGTGGGGCTACACCTTC. The gene calls are TRBV12-3 or TRBV12-4 and TRBJ1-2; TRBD1 might be the D (5 bases). Trimming pared 2 bases from V and 8 bases from J, leaving 12 bases between. The CDR3 is made up of 13 amino acids.

The chain uses TRBV5-6 and TRBJ2-6; D call uncertain. Trimming left V 0 bases short and J 0 bases short, with 13 bases between. The CDR3 covers 18 residues. Germline V gene lookup returns CDR1 SGHDT and CDR2 YYEEEE. In DNA form, the CDR3 reads TGTGCCAGCAGCTTGGCGACAATCCACAGCTCTGGGGCCAACGTCCTGACTTTC. Amino acids: CASSLATIHSSGANVLTF. The variable domain in full, completed from reference TRBV5-6 and TRBJ2-6, reads DAGVTQSPTHLIKTRGQQVTLRCSPKSGHDTVSWYQQALGQGPQFIFQYYEEEERQRGNFPDRFSGHQFPNYSSELNVNALLLGDSALYLCASSLATIHSSGANVLTFGAGSRLTVL.

The chain links TRBV9 to TRBJ2-1; D possibly corresponds to TRBD2 (6 bases). V lost 7 bases, J lost 7 bases, and 12 bases lay in between. From germline, CDR1 is SGDLS and CDR2 YYNGEE. The CDR3 is 12 amino acids. The CDR3 bases are TGTGCCAGCGCCGGGGGATCGAATGAGCAGTTCTTC. Residues: CASAGGSNEQFF.

This rearrangement joins TRBV7-2 to TRBJ2-1; 8 bases match TRBD2. With 6 bases clipped from V and 6 bases from J, the junction kept 7 bases outside the gene matches. The CDR3 totals 14 residues. Germline V lookup: CDR1 SGHTA, CDR2 FQGNSA. This CDR3 reads CASRLGGGSNEQFF. The CDR3 bases are TGTGCCAGCAGACTCGGGGGGGGGTCCAATGAGCAGTTCTTC.

This CDR3 reads CASSRGAGSTYGYTF. The DNA of the CDR3 is TGTGCCAGCAGCCGGGGGGCAGGGAGTACCTATGGCTACACCTTC. V usage is TRBV7-3 and J usage is TRBJ1-2; TRBD1 is a possible D gene (6 bases). This CDR3 has 15 amino acids. V lost 5 bases to trimming and J lost 4 bases, with 17 bases between them. Germline V lookup: CDR1 SGHTA, CDR2 FQGTGA.

J is TRBJ2-1 and V is TRBV7-3; 9 nucleotides agree with TRBD2. This CDR3 is built from 15 residues. V dropped 2 bases and J dropped 6; count of bases not matched to a gene: 5. The germline V gene encodes CDR1 SGHTA and CDR2 FQGTGA. For the CDR3, the DNA is TGTGCCAGCAGCTTAGCGGGAGGGCCGAGCAATGAGCAGTTCTTC. Protein: CASSLAGGPSNEQFF.

The genes are TRBV10-3 and TRBJ1-3; D gene uncertain. The V end lost 6 bases, the J end lost 1 base, and 34 bases lay between the germline ends. Germline V lookup: CDR1 ENHRY, CDR2 SYGVKD. The CDR3 consists of 22 residues. The CDR3 DNA sequence: TGTGCCATCAGCCAGCAATTGCCCGCGACATCGCGCCGAGCAAATTCTGGAAACACCATATATTTT. This translates into CAISQQLPATSRRANSGNTIYF.

The chain has TRBV3-1 (or the pseudogene TRBV3-2) and TRBJ2-7; TRBD1 is a possible D gene (5 bases). The CDR3 length is 14 residues. V lost 0 bases, J lost 3 bases, and 9 bases lay in between. Germline CDR1 reads LGHDT; CDR2 reads YNNKEL (reference sequence). CDR3 region: CASSQDRGLYEQYF. DNA of the CDR3: TGTGCCAGCAGCCAAGATAGGGGTCTCTACGAGCAGTACTTC.

The chain links TRBV5-1 to TRBJ1-2, with TRBD1 identical over 7 bases. V gave up 4 bases and J gave up 7 bases; unmatched junction bases: 13. CDR3 length equals 15 residues. The V gene's germline CDR1 is SGHRS and CDR2 YFSETQ. The CDR3 here is CASSVGQDRPGGYTF. The DNA for the CDR3 is TGCGCCAGCAGCGTCGGACAGGACCGACCTGGTGGCTACACCTTC.

Concerning this clone itself: Germline is not matched at one junction end, which may reflect a read error. This chain links TRBV5-8 with TRBJ1-2; weak D call: TRBD1 (6 bases). In germline, CDR1 is SGHTS, CDR2 YDEGEE. The CDR3 contains 15 residues. The CDR3 DNA reads as TGTGCCAGCAACTTGGAAACAGGGCTAAACTATGGCTACACCTTC. Translated: CASNLETGLNYGYTF.

There are a few counts of this clone. The rearrangement links TRBV29-1 to TRBJ1-1; no reliable D call. This CDR3 comprises 14 residues. Germline CDR1 is SQVTM and CDR2 is ANQGSEA. The V end was cut by 7 bases, the J end by 3 bases, with 18 bases between. This CDR3 reads CSAKKSTADTEAFF. The CDR3 nucleotides read TGCAGCGCCAAAAAGTCAACGGCGGACACTGAAGCTTTCTTT. Based on the CDR3 plus reference TRBV29-1 and TRBJ1-1, the full variable domain is SAVISQKPSRDICQRGTSLTIQCQVDSQVTMMFWYRQQPGQSLTLIATANQGSEATYESGFVIDKFPISRPNLTFSTLTVSNMSPEDSSIYLCSAKKSTADTEAFFGQGTRLTVV.

This chain links TRBV27 with TRBJ2-2, with 7 bases fitting TRBD1. The CDR3 runs 15 residues. Germline lookup yields CDR1 MNHEY and CDR2 SMNVEV (reference sequence). V was clipped by 10 bases and J by 5 bases; unmatched bases: 13. CDR3 in amino acids: CATIKRTGTTGELFF. In DNA form, the CDR3 reads TGTGCCACCATCAAAAGGACAGGCACAACCGGGGAGCTGTTTTTT.